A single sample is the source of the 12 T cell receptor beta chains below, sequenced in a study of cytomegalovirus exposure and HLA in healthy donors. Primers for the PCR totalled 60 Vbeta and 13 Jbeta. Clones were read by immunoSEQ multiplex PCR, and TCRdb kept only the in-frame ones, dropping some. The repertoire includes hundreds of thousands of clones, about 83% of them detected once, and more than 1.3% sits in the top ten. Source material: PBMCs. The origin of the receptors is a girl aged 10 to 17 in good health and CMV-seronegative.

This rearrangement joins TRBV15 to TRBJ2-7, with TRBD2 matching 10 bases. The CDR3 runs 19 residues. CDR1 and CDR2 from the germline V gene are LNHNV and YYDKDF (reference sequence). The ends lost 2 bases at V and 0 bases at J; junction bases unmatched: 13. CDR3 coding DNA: TGTGCCACCAGCAGATGGGGTACAGCGGGAGGGCTGGGCTCCTACGAGCAGTACTTC. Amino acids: CATSRWGTAGGLGSYEQYF.

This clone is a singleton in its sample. Here the CDR3 DNA reads TGTGCCAGCAGGACCGGACAGGGAGCGAACTATGGCTACACCTTC. The encoded protein is CASRTGQGANYGYTF. The gene calls are TRBV5-8 and TRBJ1-2; 8 nucleotides agree with TRBD1. This CDR3 has 15 amino acids. Trimming cost V 5 bases and J 2 bases; bases outside gene matches: 8. The germline gives CDR1 SGHTS, CDR2 YDEGEE.

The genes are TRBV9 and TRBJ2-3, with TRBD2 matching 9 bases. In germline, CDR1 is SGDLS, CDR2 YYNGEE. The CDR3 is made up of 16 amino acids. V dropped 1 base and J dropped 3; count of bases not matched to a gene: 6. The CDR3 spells CASSVYATSGTDTQYF. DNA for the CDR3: TGTGCCAGCAGCGTATATGCGACTAGCGGAACAGATACGCAGTATTTT.

CDR3 amino acids: CAWSVLRTDTQYF. In DNA form, the CDR3 reads TGTGCCTGGAGTGTACTTCGTACAGATACGCAGTATTTT. The V gene is TRBV30, the J gene TRBJ2-3, with D hard to call. CDR1 is GTSNPN, CDR2 SVGIG, per germline (reference sequence). The CDR3 runs to 13 residues. V shed 0 bases and J shed 3 bases, with 7 bases lying between them.

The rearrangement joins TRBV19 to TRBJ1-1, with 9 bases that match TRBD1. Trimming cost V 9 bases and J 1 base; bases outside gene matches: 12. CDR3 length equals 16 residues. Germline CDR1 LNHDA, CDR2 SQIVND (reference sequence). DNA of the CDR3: TGTGCCAGCTACGGGACAGGGCTCCCCCCGAACACTGAAGCTTTCTTT. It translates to CASYGTGLPPNTEAFF.

The CDR3 protein is CAWTRGFGNTEAFF. The CDR3 DNA reads TGTGCCTGGACCCGAGGCTTCGGGAACACTGAAGCTTTCTTT. The chain links TRBV30 to TRBJ1-1; D uncertain. The CDR3 is 14 residues long. The germline gives CDR1 GTSNPN, CDR2 SVGIG (reference sequence). V was shortened by 4 bases and J by 1 base, with 13 bases between the two germline ends.

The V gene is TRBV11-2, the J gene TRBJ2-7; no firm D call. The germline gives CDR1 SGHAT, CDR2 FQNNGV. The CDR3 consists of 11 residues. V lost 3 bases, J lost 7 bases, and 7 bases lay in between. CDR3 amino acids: CASSLSMEQYF. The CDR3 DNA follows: TGTGCCAGCAGCTTGAGTATGGAGCAGTACTTC.

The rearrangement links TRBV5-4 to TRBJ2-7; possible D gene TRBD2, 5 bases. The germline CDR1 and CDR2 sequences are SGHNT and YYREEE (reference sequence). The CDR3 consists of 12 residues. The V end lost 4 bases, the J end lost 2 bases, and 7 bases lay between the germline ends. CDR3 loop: CASSPGTYEQYF. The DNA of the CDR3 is TGTGCCAGCAGCCCGGGGACCTACGAGCAGTACTTC.

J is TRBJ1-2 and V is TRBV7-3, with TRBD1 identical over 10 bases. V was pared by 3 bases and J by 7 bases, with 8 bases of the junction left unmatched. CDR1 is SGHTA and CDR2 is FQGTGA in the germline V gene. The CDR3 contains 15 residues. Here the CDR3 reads CASSLGTGVSSGYTF. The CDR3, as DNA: TGTGCCAGCAGCTTGGGGACAGGGGTATCGTCTGGCTACACCTTC.

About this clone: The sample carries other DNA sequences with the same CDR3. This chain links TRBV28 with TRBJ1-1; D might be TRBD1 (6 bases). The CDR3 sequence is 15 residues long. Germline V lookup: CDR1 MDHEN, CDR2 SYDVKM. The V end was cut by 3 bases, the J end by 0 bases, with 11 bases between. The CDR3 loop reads CASSLAGAMNTEAFF. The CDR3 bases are TGTGCCAGCAGTTTGGCGGGGGCGATGAACACTGAAGCTTTCTTT.

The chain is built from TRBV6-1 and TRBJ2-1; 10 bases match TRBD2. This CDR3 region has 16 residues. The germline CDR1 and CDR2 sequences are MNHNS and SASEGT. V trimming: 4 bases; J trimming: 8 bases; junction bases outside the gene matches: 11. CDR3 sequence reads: CASSGWSGRAFDEQFF. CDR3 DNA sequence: TGTGCCAGCAGTGGTTGGAGCGGGAGGGCCTTCGATGAGCAGTTCTTC.

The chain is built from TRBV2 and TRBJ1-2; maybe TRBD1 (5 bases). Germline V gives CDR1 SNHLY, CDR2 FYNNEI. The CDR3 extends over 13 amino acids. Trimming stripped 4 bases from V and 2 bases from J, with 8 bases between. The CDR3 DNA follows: TGTGCCAGCAGTGCAGGGCCCAACTATGGCTACACCTTC. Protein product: CASSAGPNYGYTF.